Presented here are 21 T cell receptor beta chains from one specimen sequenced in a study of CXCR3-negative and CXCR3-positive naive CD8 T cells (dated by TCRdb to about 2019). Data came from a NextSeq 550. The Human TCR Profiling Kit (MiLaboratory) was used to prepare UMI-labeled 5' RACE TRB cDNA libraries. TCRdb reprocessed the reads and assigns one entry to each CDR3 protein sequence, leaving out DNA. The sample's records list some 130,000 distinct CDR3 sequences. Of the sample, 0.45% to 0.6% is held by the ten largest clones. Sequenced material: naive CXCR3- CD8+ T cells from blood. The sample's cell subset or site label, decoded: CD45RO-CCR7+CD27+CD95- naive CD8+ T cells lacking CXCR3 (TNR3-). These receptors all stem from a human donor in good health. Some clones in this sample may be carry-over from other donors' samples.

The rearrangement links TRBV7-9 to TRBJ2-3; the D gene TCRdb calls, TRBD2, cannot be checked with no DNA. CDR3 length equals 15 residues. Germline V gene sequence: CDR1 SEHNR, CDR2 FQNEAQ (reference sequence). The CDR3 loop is CASSWTSDFTDTQYF.

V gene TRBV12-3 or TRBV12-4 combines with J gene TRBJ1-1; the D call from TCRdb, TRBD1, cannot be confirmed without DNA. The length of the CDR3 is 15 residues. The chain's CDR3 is CASSPSGVGSTEAFF.

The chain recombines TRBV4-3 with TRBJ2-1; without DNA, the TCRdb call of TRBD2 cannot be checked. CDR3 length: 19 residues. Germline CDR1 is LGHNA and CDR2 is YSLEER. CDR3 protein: CASSQDSSGGNQGYNEQFF.

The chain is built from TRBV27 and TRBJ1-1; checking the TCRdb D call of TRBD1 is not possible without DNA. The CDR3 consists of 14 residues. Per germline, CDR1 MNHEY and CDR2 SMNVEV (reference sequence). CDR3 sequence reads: CASSSVGGNTEAFF.

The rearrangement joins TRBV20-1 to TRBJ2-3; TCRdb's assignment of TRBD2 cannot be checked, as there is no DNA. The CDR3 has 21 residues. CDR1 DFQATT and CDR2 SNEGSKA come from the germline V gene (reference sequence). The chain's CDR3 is CSARARTSGGAIPLTTDTQYF.

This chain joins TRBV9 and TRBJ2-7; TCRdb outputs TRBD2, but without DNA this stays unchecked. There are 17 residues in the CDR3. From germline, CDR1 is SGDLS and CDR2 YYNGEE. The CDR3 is CASSPTSPGLAGEEQYF.

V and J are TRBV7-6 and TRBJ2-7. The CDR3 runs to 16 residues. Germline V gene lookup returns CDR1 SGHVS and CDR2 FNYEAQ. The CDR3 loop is CASSLAASGNSYEQYF.

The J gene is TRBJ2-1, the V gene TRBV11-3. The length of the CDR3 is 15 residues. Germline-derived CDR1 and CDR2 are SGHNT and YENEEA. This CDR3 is CASSLGRPTYNEQFF.

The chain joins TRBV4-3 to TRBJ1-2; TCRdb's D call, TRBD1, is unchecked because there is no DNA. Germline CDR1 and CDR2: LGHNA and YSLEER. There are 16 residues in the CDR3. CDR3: CASSQDLAGGRDGYTF.

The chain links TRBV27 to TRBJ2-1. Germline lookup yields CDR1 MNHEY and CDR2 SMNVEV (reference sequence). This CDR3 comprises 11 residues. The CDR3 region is CASSLYNERFF.

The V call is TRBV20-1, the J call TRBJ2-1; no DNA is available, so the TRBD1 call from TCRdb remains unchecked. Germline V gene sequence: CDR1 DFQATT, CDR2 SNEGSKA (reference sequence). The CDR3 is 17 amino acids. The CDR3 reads CSARDPDSASSYNEQFF.

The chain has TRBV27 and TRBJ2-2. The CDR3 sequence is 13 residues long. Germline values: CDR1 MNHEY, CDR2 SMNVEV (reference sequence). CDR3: CASSFTNTGELFF.

The CDR3 protein is CASRLNPGTGDYEQYF. This sequence joins TRBV19 and TRBJ2-7; TCRdb proposes TRBD1, but this gene call is untestable without DNA. Germline values: CDR1 LNHDA, CDR2 SQIVND (reference sequence). The CDR3 runs to 16 residues.

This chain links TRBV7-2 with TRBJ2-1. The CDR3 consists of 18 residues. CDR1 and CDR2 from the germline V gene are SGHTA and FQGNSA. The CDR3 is CASSLQEWWGEPYNEQFF.

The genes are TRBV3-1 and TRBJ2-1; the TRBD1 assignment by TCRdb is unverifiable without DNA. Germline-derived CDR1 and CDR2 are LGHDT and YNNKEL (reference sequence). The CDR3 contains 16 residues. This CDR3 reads CASSQDTRTGNDEQFF.

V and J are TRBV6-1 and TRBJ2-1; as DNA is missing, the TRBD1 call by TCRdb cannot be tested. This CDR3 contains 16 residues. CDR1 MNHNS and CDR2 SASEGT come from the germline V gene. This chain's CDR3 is CASSEEGAGGYHEQFF.

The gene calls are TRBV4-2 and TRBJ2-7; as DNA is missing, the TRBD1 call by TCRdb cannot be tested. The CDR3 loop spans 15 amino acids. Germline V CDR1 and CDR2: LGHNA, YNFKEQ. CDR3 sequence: CASSVPGTGVYEQYF.

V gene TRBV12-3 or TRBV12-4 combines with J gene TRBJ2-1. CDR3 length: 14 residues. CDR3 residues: CASSFPNPYNEQFF.

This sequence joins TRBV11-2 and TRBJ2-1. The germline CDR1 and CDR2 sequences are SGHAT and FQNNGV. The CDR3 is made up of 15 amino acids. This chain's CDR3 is CASSTYYDPRNEQFF.

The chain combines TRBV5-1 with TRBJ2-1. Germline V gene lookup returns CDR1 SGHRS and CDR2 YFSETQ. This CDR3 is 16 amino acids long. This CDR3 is CASSFSNGQTYNEQFF.

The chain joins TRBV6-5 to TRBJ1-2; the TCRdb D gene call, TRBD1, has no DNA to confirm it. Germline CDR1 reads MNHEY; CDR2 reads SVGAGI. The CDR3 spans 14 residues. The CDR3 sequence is CASSPRRINYGYTF.